This entry concerns a single TCR beta chain. Its target is not known. The data belong to a study of Ad26.COV2.S vaccination and SARS-CoV-2 variants. Overall study context: Doses of Ad26.COV2.S were injected into muscle once or twice, 56 days apart.

The assay was immunoSEQ multiplex PCR, and TCRdb's table has in-frame clones only and misses some. Of around 300,000 clones listed, approximately 90% are singletons. Treatment described: some 19 received Ad26.COV2.S at low or high dose, single or two shots; 5 received placebo; per-sample allocation not given. At day 63 after the first vaccine or placebo injection, samples were drawn. The shot given was an Ad26 vector that makes Wuhan-strain SARS-CoV-2 spike. General study points: Among vaccine recipients, spike-specific TCR breadth exceeded that of placebo recipients.

Per germline, CDR1 LNHDA and CDR2 SQIVND (reference sequence). The CDR3 has 15 amino acids. The V and J ends lost 1 base and 0 bases respectively, with 7 bases between them. V and J are TRBV19 and TRBJ1-3; D remains ambiguous. The sequencing here drew on peripheral blood, taken in a trial of Ad26.COV2.S vaccine versus placebo. This TCR was recovered from a person between 18 and 65 years old who received the Ad26.COV2.S COVID-19 vaccine or a placebo. The chain's CDR3 is CASSIVQSSGNTIYF. In DNA, the CDR3 is TGTGCCAGTAGTATAGTGCAGAGCTCTGGAAACACCATATATTTT.